The 14 T cell receptor beta chains below all came from one sample that was sequenced in a study of CD8 T cells in Susac syndrome. The RNA input was about 0.45 to 1 ug, and it was reverse transcribed with random hexamers. TCRdb reprocessed the immunoSEQ multiplex PCR reads with MiXCR, giving one entry per CDR3 protein. The table has a few hundred thousand distinct CDR3 sequences, 94% seen once. The sample was CD4+ T cells from PBMCs. These receptors came from a human donor with Susac syndrome.

The genes are TRBV30 and TRBJ2-6, with D tentatively TRBD1 (6 bases). Germline V gene data show CDR1 as GTSNPN and CDR2 as SVGIG (reference sequence). The CDR3 is 17 residues long. Trimming took 2 bases from V and 2 from J, leaving 16 bases between them. CDR3 protein: CAWSSTGTSTGANVLTF. DNA for the CDR3: TGTGCCTGGAGTTCCACAGGGACCTCCACTGGGGCCAACGTCCTGACTTTC.

This chain links TRBV5-1 with TRBJ2-1; 8 bases are shared with TRBD1. Per germline, CDR1 SGHRS and CDR2 YFSETQ. The CDR3 extends over 15 amino acids. The J segment lost 4 bases and the V segment lost 0 bases, leaving 3 bases of the junction unmatched. The CDR3 DNA reads TGCGCCAGCAGCTTGGGGGACAGGACTTACAATGAGCAGTTCTTC. It encodes CASSLGDRTYNEQFF.

V is TRBV19 and J is TRBJ1-2; a possible D gene is TRBD1 (5 bases). The ends were cut back, 1 base at V and 5 bases at J, with 17 bases in the middle. CDR3 size: 16 residues. Germline assignment: CDR1 LNHDA and CDR2 SQIVND (reference sequence). The CDR3 nucleotides are TGTGCCAGTAGTATAGTTCAGAGGTTGGGACTTTATGGCTACACCTTC. Protein sequence: CASSIVQRLGLYGYTF. The entire variable domain, with the rest obtained from reference TRBV19 and TRBJ1-2, is as follows: DGGITQSPKYLFRKEGQNVTLSCEQNLNHDAMYWYRQDPGQGLRLIYYSQIVNDFQKGDIAEGYSVSREKKESFPLTVTSAQKNPTAFYLCASSIVQRLGLYGYTFGSGTRLTVV.

The V call is TRBV7-2, the J call TRBJ2-1, with D perhaps TRBD1 or TRBD2 (5 bases each). The CDR3 is 14 residues long. V shed 5 bases and J shed 15 bases, with 23 bases lying between them. Germline V gene sequence: CDR1 SGHTA, CDR2 FQGNSA. CDR3 sequence reads: CASSPNIRQTGRFF. CDR3 DNA: TGTGCCAGCAGCCCCAACATCAGACAGACGGGAAGGTTCTTC.

V and J are TRBV27 and TRBJ1-4; D is unclear. V gave up 4 bases and J gave up 8 bases, with 14 bases separating them. The CDR3 covers 14 residues. Germline V gene data show CDR1 as MNHEY and CDR2 as SMNVEV (reference sequence). CDR3 residues: CASSSGRKQEKLFF. For the CDR3, the DNA is TGTGCCAGCAGTTCTGGACGTAAGCAGGAAAAACTGTTTTTT.

The V call is TRBV20-1, the J call TRBJ2-5; unclear D gene. Germline V lookup: CDR1 DFQATT, CDR2 SNEGSKA (reference sequence). The CDR3 is 11 residues long. The germline V and J ends were trimmed by 7 bases and 0 bases, with 6 bases remaining between them. CDR3 loop: CSGLDQETQYF. DNA of the CDR3: TGCAGTGGCTTGGACCAAGAGACCCAGTACTTC.

The gene calls are TRBV6-2 or TRBV6-3 and TRBJ1-4; D perhaps matches TRBD1 (5 bases). The germline CDR1 and CDR2 sequences are MNHEY and SVGEGT. Trimming shortened V by 8 bases and J by 7 bases, and 14 bases separated the two germline ends. The CDR3 runs 13 residues. CDR3 nucleotides: TGTGCCAGCCTAGCTCATGGGGCTGAAAAACTGTTTTTT. Translated, it gives CASLAHGAEKLFF.

The rearrangement links TRBV20-1 to TRBJ2-7; D gene uncertain. This CDR3 region has 13 residues. CDR1 and CDR2 (germline): DFQATT, SNEGSKA (reference sequence). The V and J ends lost 0 bases and 7 bases respectively, with 13 bases between them. The chain's CDR3 is CSARDPSREEQYF. CDR3 DNA: TGCAGTGCTAGAGATCCCTCTCGCGAGGAGCAGTACTTC.

The chain is built from TRBV6-2 or TRBV6-3 and TRBJ2-7, with D tentatively TRBD1 or TRBD2 (5 bases each). The length of the CDR3 is 14 residues. With 7 bases removed from V and 5 bases from J, the gap between germline ends came to 18 bases. From germline, CDR1 is MNHEY and CDR2 SVGEGT. The CDR3 loop reads CASKKGEGVHEQYF. The CDR3 nucleotides are TGTGCCAGCAAAAAGGGAGAAGGGGTGCACGAGCAGTACTTC.

This clonotype came up a few times. This chain joins TRBV5-8 and TRBJ1-3; D remains unclear. The CDR3 consists of 11 residues. Trimming stripped 0 bases from V and 6 bases from J, with 1 base between. Germline lookup yields CDR1 SGHTS and CDR2 YDEGEE. The CDR3 here is CASSLENTIYF. The CDR3 nucleotides are TGTGCCAGCAGCTTGGAAAACACCATATATTTT.

This sequence joins TRBV4-3 and TRBJ1-2; D unresolved. V was trimmed by 0 bases and J by 3 bases, leaving 14 bases between them. The germline V gene encodes CDR1 LGHNA and CDR2 YSLEER. There are 16 residues in the CDR3. This CDR3 reads CASSQDQDVPYYGYTF. CDR3 nucleotide sequence: TGCGCCAGCAGCCAAGATCAGGATGTGCCCTACTATGGCTACACCTTC.

Written as DNA, the CDR3 is TGTGCCAGCAGCCAAGTCACGGGAGGGTTTTCACCCCTCCACTTT. Its protein is CASSQVTGGFSPLHF. The J gene is TRBJ1-6, the V gene TRBV3-1; D is ambiguous. From germline, CDR1 is LGHDT and CDR2 YNNKEL (reference sequence). The CDR3 sequence is 15 residues long. Deletions cut 1 base from V and 9 bases from J, with 13 bases between.

The chain joins TRBV28 to TRBJ2-2; D is unclear. With 3 bases removed from V and 1 base from J, the gap between germline ends came to 15 bases. The CDR3 totals 17 residues. Germline CDR1 reads MDHEN; CDR2 reads SYDVKM. CDR3 protein: CASSFRRFRKNTGELFF. The CDR3 DNA is TGTGCCAGCAGTTTCAGGCGTTTCCGGAAGAACACCGGGGAGCTGTTTTTT.

The genes are TRBV11-2 and TRBJ2-7, with D perhaps matching TRBD1 (6 bases). Germline V gene data show CDR1 as SGHAT and CDR2 as FQNNGV. CDR3 length: 17 residues. V was shortened by 2 bases and J by 3 bases, with 20 bases between the two germline ends. The CDR3 sequence: CASSLSPGELGGYEQYF. The CDR3 bases are TGTGCCAGCAGCTTATCCCCAGGGGAACTGGGCGGCTACGAGCAGTACTTC.